These 10 T cell receptor beta chains were sequenced from one sample in a study of shared clonotypes between healthy human individuals. Libraries were prepared by immunoSEQ multiplex PCR; TCRdb keeps only in-frame clonotypes and omits some of them. The sample records 2 million to 2.5 million clones, more than 80% being singletons. What was sequenced was naive CD4+ T cells from PBMCs. Subset given: CD45RA+ positively selected. The receptors were sampled from a man aged 18 to 29 in good health. Some clones in this sample may be carry-over from other donors' samples.

The chain recombines TRBV19 with TRBJ1-5; no clear D gene. Between the trimmed V and J ends, which lost 5 bases and 0 bases, there was a span of 5 bases. Germline V lookup: CDR1 LNHDA, CDR2 SQIVND (reference sequence). The CDR3 is 13 amino acids. The CDR3: CASSPNSNQPQHF. CDR3 in DNA: TGTGCCAGTAGTCCTAATAGCAATCAGCCCCAGCATTTT.

Of note for this clone: Other DNA sequences in the sample encode the same CDR3. J is TRBJ1-2 and V is TRBV28, with D possibly being TRBD1 (5 bases). CDR3 length: 14 residues. Trimming left V 3 bases short and J 2 bases short, with 10 bases between. Germline V lookup: CDR1 MDHEN, CDR2 SYDVKM. The CDR3 protein is CASSLRGPNYGYTF. CDR3 nucleotides: TGTGCCAGCAGTTTGAGGGGCCCCAACTATGGCTACACCTTC.

This rearrangement joins TRBV28 to TRBJ2-5; the match to TRBD2 covers 7 bases. The germline CDR1 and CDR2 sequences are MDHEN and SYDVKM. This CDR3 is built from 16 residues. V lost 3 bases, J lost 0 bases, and 7 bases stayed unmatched. As DNA, the CDR3 is TGTGCCAGCAGTTTTTCGCTAGCGGTGTACCAAGAGACCCAGTACTTC. As protein: CASSFSLAVYQETQYF.

On this clone itself: Within the sample, other DNA sequences also encode this same CDR3. J is TRBJ2-7 and V is TRBV7-9; D is uncertain. Germline CDR1 reads SEHNR; CDR2 reads FQNEAQ (reference sequence). This CDR3 is 11 amino acids long. Trimming pared 5 bases from V and 3 bases from J, leaving 5 bases between. This CDR3 reads CASSPGYEQYF. CDR3 bases: TGTGCCAGCAGCCCGGGCTACGAGCAGTACTTC.

The table lists this clone with a count of one. The V and J genes are TRBV4-1 and TRBJ2-2; D assignment may be TRBD1 or TRBD2 (5 bases each). The CDR3 runs 17 residues. The V gene lost 3 bases and the J gene lost 0 bases, with 14 bases spanning the gap. The germline CDR1 and CDR2 sequences are MGHRA and YSYEKL. The CDR3, as DNA: TGCGCCAGCAGCCAGGGTGGTAGGGGACCGAACACCGGGGAGCTGTTTTTT. Residues: CASSQGGRGPNTGELFF.

The rearrangement uses TRBV2 and TRBJ2-2, with unresolved D. V was shortened by 7 bases and J by 4 bases, with 7 bases between the two germline ends. Germline CDR1 is SNHLY and CDR2 is FYNNEI. This CDR3 is 12 amino acids long. DNA of the CDR3: TGTGCCAGCACCCGAACCACCGGGGAGCTGTTTTTT. Translating it yields CASTRTTGELFF.

The V gene is TRBV6-6, the J gene TRBJ2-5; D unresolved. The end of the DNA is better explained by TRBJ2-7, so the J call may be wrong. CDR1 is MNHNY, CDR2 SVGAGI, per germline (reference sequence). The CDR3 spans 15 residues. CDR3 amino acids: CASSYRASDSYEQYF. The CDR3 DNA sequence: TGTGCCAGCAGTTACAGGGCCAGCGATTCCTACGAGCAGTACTTC.

The rearrangement joins TRBV30 to TRBJ1-2; D may be TRBD1 (5 bases). Germline V lookup: CDR1 GTSNPN, CDR2 SVGIG (reference sequence). This CDR3 has 16 residues. V was trimmed by 3 bases and J by 2 bases, leaving 19 bases between them. The CDR3 nucleotides are TGTGCCTGGAGCAGCCCCCTTTGGGGCCTAAACTATGGCTACACCTTC. It is translated as CAWSSPLWGLNYGYTF.

This chain joins TRBV15 and TRBJ2-1; D gene uncertain. This CDR3 contains 17 residues. The germline gives CDR1 LNHNV, CDR2 YYDKDF (reference sequence). Trimming took off 0 bases at V and 2 bases at J, with 14 bases between the two ends. The CDR3 protein is CATSREARSWTYNEQFF. CDR3 coding DNA: TGTGCCACCAGCAGAGAAGCAAGGAGTTGGACCTACAATGAGCAGTTCTTC.

This clone was seen a few times. This same CDR3 is encoded by further DNA sequences in the sample. This chain uses TRBV9 with TRBJ1-1; possible D gene TRBD1, 5 bases. This CDR3 has 12 residues. V was pared by 2 bases and J by 7 bases, with 9 bases between. From germline, CDR1 is SGDLS and CDR2 YYNGEE. The CDR3 DNA reads as TGTGCCAGCAGCGTTCAGGGTGGTGAAGCTTTCTTT. Translated, it gives CASSVQGGEAFF.